The 16 T cell receptor beta chains below were found in one sample sequenced in a study of CD8 T cells in ankylosing spondylitis (dated by TCRdb to 2017 to 2019). Preparation of the library involved 5' RACE. Reads for this sample came from an Illumina HiSeq 2500. The public sequencing data were trimmed at Q25 with fastp and processed into clonotypes with MiXCR by TCRdb, which kept only in-frame beta chains. Duplicate CDR3 protein sequences are folded into a single record with the most common DNA and genes. The sample data list a few hundred thousand distinct CDR3 sequences, and about 11% of these were observed just once. The top ten constitute 6% to 7.5% of the sample. Sequencing was performed on blood, either unsorted or a sorted T cell fraction (not recorded which). Every receptor here comes from a male donor with ankylosing spondylitis or in good health (not recorded which).

The table lists this clonotype with many counts. This chain links TRBV29-1 with TRBJ1-3, with D unclear. The CDR3 is 16 residues long. Trimming removed 4 bases from V and 0 bases from J, with 16 bases in between. CDR1 and CDR2 (germline): SQVTM, ANQGSEA. The CDR3, as DNA: TGCAGCGTTGCCGACTCCAGCAGCGTCTCTGGAAACACCATATATTTT. Translated: CSVADSSSVSGNTIYF.

The sample holds many counts of this clonotype. The chain combines TRBV7-8 with TRBJ2-7; a weak D match, TRBD2 (6 bases). Germline CDR1 SGHVS, CDR2 FQNEAQ. The V end was cut by 4 bases, the J end by 7 bases, with 17 bases between. This CDR3 comprises 14 residues. The DNA of the CDR3 is TGTGCCAGCAGCTCCTACTGGGGGGTGGGAGAGCAGTACTTC. Translating gives CASSSYWGVGEQYF. Full variable domain (rest looked up from reference TRBV7-8 and TRBJ2-7): GAGVSQSPRYKVAKRGQDVALRCDPISGHVSLFWYQQALGQGPEFLTYFQNEAQLDKSGLPSDRFFAERPEGSVSTLKIQRTQQEDSAVYLCASSSYWGVGEQYFGPGTRLTVT.

This clonotype has at least ten counts. This chain joins TRBV3-1 and TRBJ1-2, with no clear D. Germline lookup yields CDR1 LGHDT and CDR2 YNNKEL (reference sequence). The CDR3 loop spans 12 amino acids. Trimming left V 4 bases short and J 7 bases short, with 10 bases between. In DNA form, the CDR3 reads TGTGCCAGCAGCCCTGGAGGTAGTGGCTACACCTTC. This translates into CASSPGGSGYTF.

The table lists this clonotype with many counts. This rearrangement joins TRBV20-1 to TRBJ1-2; 7 nucleotides line up with TRBD1. The CDR3 length is 16 residues. Germline values: CDR1 DFQATT, CDR2 SNEGSKA (reference sequence). The V gene end was trimmed by 6 bases and the J gene end by 5 bases; junction bases not matched to a gene: 18. CDR3 sequence (DNA): TGCAGTGCGCCCAAAGGGGCCGGGACAGACCCATATGGCTACACCTTC. Its protein product is CSAPKGAGTDPYGYTF.

This chain connects TRBV29-1 to TRBJ2-1; 9 bases fit TRBD1. Trimming cost V 8 bases and J 5 bases; bases outside gene matches: 4. The CDR3 totals 12 residues. From germline, CDR1 is SQVTM and CDR2 ANQGSEA. In DNA, the CDR3 is TGCAGCCCAAGGACAGGGGACAATGAGCAGTTCTTC. It specifies CSPRTGDNEQFF.

This clonotype came up many times. CDR3 region: CASNLGLAGATDTQYF. The CDR3 DNA reads TGTGCCAGCAATCTCGGGCTAGCGGGAGCGACAGATACGCAGTATTTT. The V and J genes are TRBV7-9 and TRBJ2-3; 10 nucleotides match TRBD2. Trimming removed 7 bases from V and 3 bases from J; junction bases left unmatched: 10. This CDR3 comprises 16 residues. The germline V gene encodes CDR1 SEHNR and CDR2 FQNEAQ (reference sequence).

This clonotype has just a few counts. This chain connects TRBV10-3 to TRBJ2-5; 7 bases match TRBD2. Per germline, CDR1 ENHRY and CDR2 SYGVKD. The CDR3 runs 17 residues. V lost 3 bases and J lost 2; bases outside the gene matches: 12. The CDR3 spells CAISERTGGLPQETQYF. In nucleotides, the CDR3 is TGTGCCATCAGTGAAAGGACGGGAGGCCTCCCACAAGAGACCCAGTACTTC.

This clonotype has a handful of counts. V is TRBV5-1 and J is TRBJ2-1; TRBD2 aligns across 8 bases. CDR1 is SGHRS and CDR2 is YFSETQ in the germline V gene. V was pared by 5 bases and J by 4 bases, with 5 bases of the junction left unmatched. The CDR3 loop spans 14 amino acids. This chain's CDR3 is CASRRIAGYNEQFF. CDR3 in DNA: TGCGCCAGCAGGCGAATAGCGGGATACAATGAGCAGTTCTTC.

The J gene is TRBJ2-1, the V gene TRBV3-1; possibly TRBD2 for D (6 bases). The germline V gene encodes CDR1 LGHDT and CDR2 YNNKEL (reference sequence). This CDR3 contains 17 residues. With 4 bases removed from V and 8 bases from J, the gap between germline ends came to 24 bases. This CDR3 is CASSLYEGGVPGDEQFF. The CDR3 DNA reads as TGTGCCAGCAGCCTCTATGAGGGAGGAGTCCCCGGAGATGAGCAGTTCTTC.

V and J are TRBV6-5 and TRBJ1-2; D possibly corresponds to TRBD1 (5 bases). The CDR3 totals 13 residues. Germline V gives CDR1 MNHEY, CDR2 SVGAGI. Trimming removed 8 bases at V and 5 bases at J, with 15 bases between. The CDR3 spells CASFMGPGYGYTF. CDR3 sequence (DNA): TGTGCCAGCTTTATGGGGCCGGGGTATGGCTACACCTTC.

In its sample, this clonotype was seen a few times. The CDR3 DNA sequence: TGCAGCGTTGAGGGAGCTTTCTTT. This translates into CSVEGAFF. This chain links TRBV29-1 with TRBJ1-1; D gene ambiguous. The V and J ends lost 3 bases and 10 bases respectively, with 3 bases between them. Germline-derived CDR1 and CDR2 are SQVTM and ANQGSEA. This CDR3 is 8 amino acids long.

This clonotype has only a few counts. V and J are TRBV10-1 and TRBJ1-1; TRBD1 is a possible D gene (6 bases). The ends were cut back, 4 bases at V and 4 bases at J, with 19 bases in the middle. Per the germline V gene, CDR1 is WNHNN and CDR2 is SYGVQD (reference sequence). CDR3 length: 16 amino acids. CDR3 nucleotides: TGCGCCAGCAGTGGTGGTCGGGGGCGATCGGCCACTGAAGCTTTCTTT. Amino acid sequence: CASSGGRGRSATEAFF.

This chain joins TRBV6-1 and TRBJ2-2; 12 bases agree with TRBD1. Looked up from germline, CDR1 is MNHNS and CDR2 is SASEGT. The CDR3 runs to 17 residues. The V segment lost 7 bases and the J segment 10 bases; nucleotides outside the gene matches: 16. The CDR3 coding sequence is TGTGCCAGCAAGGGACAGGGGGCGCGTCTAGCCGAGCAGGAGCTGTTTTTT. This encodes CASKGQGARLAEQELFF.

The table lists this clonotype with many counts. This chain joins TRBV24-1 and TRBJ2-3; 12 bases match TRBD2. The junction had 3 bases not matched to a gene; V was cut back by 4 bases and J by 2 bases. Germline V CDR1 and CDR2: KGHDR, SFDVKD. The CDR3 consists of 16 residues. The CDR3 nucleotides are TGTGCCACCAGTGACCGACTAGCGGGAGACACAGATACGCAGTATTTT. As protein: CATSDRLAGDTDTQYF.

This clonotype was detected many times. The chain recombines TRBV20-1 with TRBJ2-5; 12 bases are shared with TRBD2. Trimming at V came to 2 bases and at J to 3 bases, leaving 1 base not matched to a gene. This CDR3 region has 14 residues. Germline-derived CDR1 and CDR2 are DFQATT and SNEGSKA (reference sequence). CDR3 DNA sequence: TGCAGTGCTAGACTAGCGGGGGGGAAAGAGACCCAGTACTTC. It codes for CSARLAGGKETQYF.

This clonotype turned up a few times. This chain links TRBV25-1 with TRBJ2-3; 8 nucleotides align to TRBD1. J lost 3 bases, V lost 8 bases, and 10 bases had no gene match. This CDR3 contains 15 residues. CDR1 MGHDK and CDR2 SYGVNS come from the germline V gene. CDR3 nucleotide sequence: TGTGCCAGCCACAGGGGGGAATTAGGGACAGATACGCAGTATTTT. As protein: CASHRGELGTDTQYF.